These 20 T cell receptor beta chains originate from one sample sequenced in a study of identical twins. Each CDR3 protein is one row after TCRdb ran MiXCR on the 5' RACE reads. This table holds 400,000 to 500,000 distinct CDR3 sequences, more than 13% found once. Separately, the same data were catalogued under a study of yellow fever vaccine responses in identical twins.

Sequenced material: CD4+ T cells sorted from blood. These receptors all stem from a woman under 30 in good health.

This clonotype was found many times. This chain connects TRBV7-9 to TRBJ2-7; tentative D call: TRBD1 (6 bases). CDR3 length equals 13 residues. Germline V gene data show CDR1 as SEHNR and CDR2 as FQNEAQ (reference sequence). The germline V and J ends were trimmed by 5 bases and 4 bases, with 12 bases remaining between them. The CDR3 DNA reads as TGTGCCAGCAGCCCGCAGGGGAGATACGAGCAGTACTTC. It specifies CASSPQGRYEQYF.

This clonotype has just a few counts. This sequence joins TRBV20-1 and TRBJ2-7, with 14 bases lining up with TRBD2. Looked up from germline, CDR1 is DFQATT and CDR2 is SNEGSKA (reference sequence). Trimming cost V 5 bases and J 6 bases; bases outside gene matches: 6. The length of the CDR3 is 14 residues. The CDR3 DNA sequence: TGCAGTGCTCCCGGGACTAGCGGGGGTATCGAGCAGTACTTC. The encoded protein is CSAPGTSGGIEQYF.

The sample holds many counts of this clonotype. At one end, the junction sequence differs from germline, possibly due to a read error. This chain links TRBV5-1 with TRBJ2-7; 11 bases agree with TRBD1. CDR1 is SGHRS and CDR2 is YFSETQ in the germline V gene. This CDR3 contains 14 residues. This CDR3 reads CASSLDRGRYEQYF. The CDR3 DNA reads TGTGCCAGCAGCCTGGACAGGGGGCGGTACGAGCAGTACTTC.

In this sample, this clonotype turned up a few times. Relative to the germline gene, one junction end is altered; a read error may explain this. The chain combines TRBV7-7 with TRBJ2-5; TRBD1 is a possible D gene (6 bases). The CDR3 totals 17 residues. CDR1 and CDR2 (germline): SSHAT, FNYEAQ (reference sequence). The CDR3 DNA is TGTGCTAGCAGCTTAGTTCCGATCGGGACACCCCAAGAGACCCAGTACTTC. This translates into CASSLVPIGTPQETQYF. Combining the CDR3 with reference TRBV7-7 and TRBJ2-5 gives the whole variable domain GAGVSQSPRYKVTKRGQDVTLRCDPISSHATLYWYQQALGQGPEFLTYFNYEAQPDKSGLPSDRFSAERPEGSISTLTIQRTEQRDSAMYRCASSLVPIGTPQETQYFGPGTRLLVL.

CDR3 in DNA: TGTGCCAGCAGTTTAAGTGCAGGGACGAGCTCCTACGAGCAGTACTTC. It codes for CASSLSAGTSSYEQYF. J is TRBJ2-7 and V is TRBV28; possibly TRBD1 or TRBD2 for D (5 bases each). The CDR3 spans 16 residues. The germline V and J ends were trimmed by 2 bases and 0 bases, with 14 bases remaining between them. CDR1 and CDR2 from the germline V gene are MDHEN and SYDVKM.

The CDR3 protein is CRTEWGTGQEGRNTYEQYF. The CDR3 DNA is TGCAGGACCGAATGGGGCACAGGGCAGGAGGGGCGTAATACCTACGAGCAGTACTTC. The chain links TRBV29-1 to TRBJ2-7; tentatively, D is TRBD1 or TRBD2 (6 bases each). This CDR3 comprises 19 residues. In germline, CDR1 is SQVTM, CDR2 ANQGSEA.

V gene TRBV7-9 combines with J gene TRBJ1-2; possibly TRBD1 for D (6 bases). Germline-derived CDR1 and CDR2 are SEHNR and FQNEAQ (reference sequence). CDR3 length: 16 amino acids. V lost 4 bases and J lost 6, with 21 bases in between. CDR3 amino acids: CASSSPMRQGRDGYTF. CDR3 DNA sequence: TGTGCCAGCAGCTCCCCAATGCGTCAGGGGAGGGATGGCTACACCTTC.

This clonotype was seen many times. V gene TRBV12-3 or TRBV12-4 combines with J gene TRBJ2-3, with D perhaps assigned TRBD1 or TRBD2 (6 bases each). The V end was cut by 3 bases, the J end by 7 bases, with 14 bases between. This CDR3 spans 14 amino acids. In DNA, the CDR3 is TGTGCCAGCAGTTTTAGGGGGGCGGAGTATACGCAGTATTTT. Protein: CASSFRGAEYTQYF.

This clonotype came up many times. V usage is TRBV14 and J usage is TRBJ2-1, with 13 positions matching TRBD2. The CDR3 sequence is 15 residues long. V shed 4 bases and J 6 bases; nucleotides not matched to a gene: 3. CDR1 and CDR2 from the germline V gene are SGHDN and FVKESK. DNA of the CDR3: TGTGCCAGCAGCCCGGGACTAGCGGGGCTCAATGAGCAGTTCTTC. Protein: CASSPGLAGLNEQFF.

The CDR3 DNA reads as TGTGCCAGCAATACCCCAGGGTTAAAGAACTACACCTTC. Amino acids: CASNTPGLKNYTF. The rearrangement links TRBV9 to TRBJ1-2, with D perhaps TRBD1 (5 bases). The CDR3 is 13 amino acids. Germline assignment: CDR1 SGDLS and CDR2 YYNGEE. Trimming left V 6 bases short and J 10 bases short, with 19 bases between. The full variable domain, rest sourced from reference TRBV9 and TRBJ1-2, is DSGVTQTPKHLITATGQRVTLRCSPRSGDLSVYWYQQSLDQGLQFLIQYYNGEERAKGNILERFSAQQFPDLHSELNLSSLELGDSALYFCASNTPGLKNYTFGSGTRLTVV.

The chain uses TRBV3-1 and TRBJ2-7; no clear D gene. The CDR3 spans 16 residues. V was clipped by 0 bases and J by 5 bases, with 17 bases between them. From germline, CDR1 is LGHDT and CDR2 YNNKEL (reference sequence). The CDR3 is CASSQDAATRGDEQYF. CDR3 nucleotide sequence: TGTGCCAGCAGCCAAGATGCGGCCACCAGAGGCGACGAGCAGTACTTC.

This clonotype has at least ten counts. The V and J genes are TRBV12-3 or TRBV12-4 and TRBJ2-3, with 7 bases aligning to TRBD2. Losses at the gene ends were 5 bases for V and 2 bases for J; bases not matched to a gene: 7. The CDR3 sequence is 15 residues long. CDR3 sequence: CASSAVGGTTDTQYF. CDR3 nucleotides: TGTGCCAGCAGTGCTGTGGGGGGGACCACAGATACGCAGTATTTT.

The chain couples TRBV28 to TRBJ2-1; D assignment may be TRBD1 or TRBD2 (7 bases each). The CDR3 is 22 amino acids. Trimming took 4 bases from V and 8 from J, leaving 39 bases between them. Germline loops: CDR1 MDHEN, CDR2 SYDVKM. The CDR3 loop is CASSSSTPGQSTILAGLYEQFF. The CDR3 nucleotides are TGTGCCAGCAGTTCCTCGACCCCGGGACAGAGTACAATCTTAGCGGGTCTCTATGAGCAGTTCTTC.

This clonotype was counted a few times. The rearrangement joins TRBV12-3 or TRBV12-4 to TRBJ2-7, with D unresolved. This CDR3 has 14 amino acids. The V gene lost 5 bases and the J gene lost 2 bases, with 13 bases spanning the gap. CDR3 in DNA: TGTGCCAGCAGTCGAACAAGCTCAACCTACGAGCAGTACTTC. This codes for CASSRTSSTYEQYF.

This chain joins TRBV7-2 and TRBJ2-2; no firm D call. This CDR3 region has 13 residues. Germline values: CDR1 SGHTA, CDR2 FQGNSA. With 2 bases removed from V and 5 bases from J, the gap between germline ends came to 6 bases. The CDR3 protein is CASSLWETGELFF. The DNA for the CDR3 is TGTGCCAGCAGCTTATGGGAAACCGGGGAGCTGTTTTTT. Variable domain in full (rest from reference TRBV7-2 and TRBJ2-2): GAGVSQSPSNKVTEKGKDVELRCDPISGHTALYWYRQSLGQGLEFLIYFQGNSAPDKSGLPSDRFSAERTGGSVSTLTIQRTQQEDSAVYLCASSLWETGELFFGEGSRLTVL.

This clonotype was counted only a few times. At one end the junction does not follow the germline gene, possibly because of a read error. The rearrangement links TRBV7-7 to TRBJ2-1, with 11 bases fitting TRBD1. Germline V gene lookup returns CDR1 SSHAT and CDR2 FNYEAQ (reference sequence). The CDR3 loop spans 15 amino acids. CDR3 region: CASSEGTGGYNEQFF. In DNA form, the CDR3 reads TGTGCTAGCAGCGAGGGGACAGGGGGCTACAATGAGCAGTTCTTC.

This clonotype was found many times. The chain recombines TRBV12-3 or TRBV12-4 with TRBJ2-5; no firm D call. V was clipped by 6 bases and J by 0 bases, with 8 bases between them. This CDR3 contains 13 residues. The chain's CDR3 is CASSPQNQETQYF. The CDR3 region has the DNA TGTGCCAGCAGCCCACAGAACCAAGAGACCCAGTACTTC.

This clonotype was picked up a small number of times. This chain joins TRBV11-3 and TRBJ2-4, with D unresolved. The CDR3 runs to 16 residues. Germline V gene sequence: CDR1 SGHNT, CDR2 YENEEA. V was clipped by 4 bases and J by 0 bases, with 13 bases between them. CDR3: CASSSETPLAKNIQYF. For the CDR3, the DNA is TGTGCCAGCAGCTCCGAGACGCCCCTAGCCAAAAACATTCAGTACTTC.

Only a few counts were recorded for this clonotype. The genes are TRBV7-2 and TRBJ2-7; 10 positions agree with TRBD1. Germline assignment: CDR1 SGHTA and CDR2 FQGNSA. The CDR3 consists of 15 residues. V trimming: 4 bases; J trimming: 4 bases; junction bases outside the gene matches: 7. This CDR3 is CASSYKGQGHYEQYF. The DNA of the CDR3 is TGTGCCAGCAGCTACAAGGGACAGGGGCATTACGAGCAGTACTTC.

This chain connects TRBV7-2 to TRBJ2-7; D is possibly TRBD1 (6 bases). Germline CDR1 reads SGHTA; CDR2 reads FQGNSA. The CDR3 is 17 amino acids. V gave up 5 bases and J gave up 2 bases, with 22 bases separating them. CDR3 sequence: CASSRSQPGTRTYEQYF. The CDR3 DNA reads as TGTGCCAGCAGCCGATCCCAACCCGGGACACGAACCTACGAGCAGTACTTC.